These 8 T cell receptor beta chains were all obtained from the same sample, sequenced in a study of blood T cell repertoires in COVID-19. Only in-frame clones appear in the TCRdb table, and some are missing; sequencing was by immunoSEQ multiplex PCR. Found here are 300,000 or so clones, about nine tenths of them singletons; the top ten hold roughly 2.6%. Material for sequencing was PBMCs or T cells enriched from blood (not recorded which). These TCRs come from a man in his sixties who had recovered from COVID-19.

The V and J genes are TRBV15 and TRBJ2-3; 9 bases are shared with TRBD2. Looked up from germline, CDR1 is LNHNV and CDR2 is YYDKDF (reference sequence). The J segment lost 2 bases and the V segment lost 0 bases, leaving 3 bases of the junction unmatched. The CDR3 loop spans 16 amino acids. The CDR3 nucleotides read TGTGCCACCAGCAGAGATCTAGCGGGACTCACAGATACGCAGTATTTT. This encodes CATSRDLAGLTDTQYF. The full variable domain, in which reference TRBV15 and TRBJ2-3 provide the parts outside the CDR3, is DAMVIQNPRYQVTQFGKPVTLSCSQTLNHNVMYWYQQKSSQAPKLLFHYYDKDFNNEADTPDNFQSRRPNTSFCFLDIRSPGLGDTAMYLCATSRDLAGLTDTQYFGPGTRLTVL.

The gene calls are TRBV5-4 and TRBJ1-1; possibly TRBD1 for D (5 bases). Germline V gene lookup returns CDR1 SGHNT and CDR2 YYREEE (reference sequence). The CDR3 loop spans 13 amino acids. With 2 bases removed from V and 6 bases from J, the gap between germline ends came to 11 bases. The CDR3 region is CASSLKGVPEAFF. The CDR3 nucleotides are TGTGCCAGCAGCTTAAAAGGGGTCCCTGAAGCTTTCTTT.

The J gene is TRBJ2-5, the V gene TRBV15; TRBD1 aligns across 8 bases. CDR3 length equals 16 residues. CDR1 and CDR2 (germline): LNHNV, YYDKDF (reference sequence). With V trimmed by 0 bases and J by 2 bases, 5 bases remained unmatched. CDR3: CATSRDGRGRQETQYF. The DNA of the CDR3 is TGTGCCACCAGCAGAGATGGCAGGGGGCGGCAAGAGACCCAGTACTTC.

This chain uses TRBV19 with TRBJ2-6; D might be TRBD1 (6 bases). This CDR3 is 15 amino acids long. V lost 4 bases, J lost 2 bases, and 9 bases lay in between. Germline-derived CDR1 and CDR2 are LNHDA and SQIVND (reference sequence). Here the CDR3 reads CASSSRDTGANVLTF. The CDR3 region has the DNA TGTGCCAGTAGTAGCCGGGACACTGGGGCCAACGTCCTGACTTTC.

To note about this clone: In the same sample, other DNA sequences code for this CDR3. The chain combines TRBV15 with TRBJ2-3; tentatively, D is TRBD1 (5 bases). Deletions cut 0 bases from V and 0 bases from J, with 7 bases between. The germline gives CDR1 LNHNV, CDR2 YYDKDF (reference sequence). The CDR3 is 15 residues long. The chain's CDR3 is CATSRDGASTDTQYF. In DNA form, the CDR3 reads TGTGCCACCAGCAGAGATGGGGCAAGCACAGATACGCAGTATTTT.

The rearrangement uses TRBV21-1 and TRBJ2-6; TRBD1 is the table's D call, not checked against the DNA. TRBV21-1 is assigned pseudogene status. The CDR3 runs to 14 residues. The CDR3 coding sequence is TGTGCCAGCAGAGACAGCTCTGGGGCCAACGTCCTGACTTTC. This gives the protein CASRDSSGANVLTF.

The chain couples TRBV18 to TRBJ1-2; possibly TRBD1 for D (5 bases). Germline values: CDR1 KGHSH, CDR2 LQKENI. With 0 bases removed from V and 7 bases from J, the gap between germline ends came to 9 bases. The CDR3 contains 13 residues. CDR3 nucleotide sequence: TGTGCCAGCTCACCACCCTCAGGGCTTGGCTACACCTTC. This encodes CASSPPSGLGYTF.

This chain connects TRBV27 to TRBJ1-6, with a possible D match to TRBD1 (6 bases). V lost 10 bases and J 5 bases, leaving 33 bases between the germline ends. The CDR3 has 20 residues. Germline loops: CDR1 MNHEY, CDR2 SMNVEV (reference sequence). As DNA, the CDR3 is TGTGCCACCAAATCGACCAGGGGATTGAACGGTGCGGTCGATAATTCACCCCTCCACTTT. It yields the protein CATKSTRGLNGAVDNSPLHF.